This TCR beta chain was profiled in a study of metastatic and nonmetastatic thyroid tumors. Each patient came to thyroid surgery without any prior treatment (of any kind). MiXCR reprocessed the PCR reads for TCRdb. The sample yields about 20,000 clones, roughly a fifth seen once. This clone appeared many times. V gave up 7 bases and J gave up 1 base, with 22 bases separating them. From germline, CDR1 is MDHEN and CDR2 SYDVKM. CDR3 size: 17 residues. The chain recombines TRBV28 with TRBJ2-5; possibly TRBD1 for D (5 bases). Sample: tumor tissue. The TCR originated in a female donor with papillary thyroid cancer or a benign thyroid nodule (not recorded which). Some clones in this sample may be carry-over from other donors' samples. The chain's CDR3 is CASTTRWTPDRQETQYF. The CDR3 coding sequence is TGTGCCAGCACCACGAGGTGGACACCTGACCGCCAAGAGACCCAGTACTTC.